This TCR beta chain was profiled in a study of metastatic and nonmetastatic thyroid tumors. Whole-study context: Repertoire comparison spanned blood and tumor or nodule tissue of malignant and benign thyroid patients.

Original handling: The study's classifier, a distant-metastasis tool for papillary thyroid cancer, was built using CDR3 differences across clinicopathological groups. MiXCR re-clonotyped the PCR reads for TCRdb. What appears here as the V and J calls and clone size reflects TCRdb's work, not the paper's. The sample has 20,000 to 25,000 clones, around 9.9% seen once. This clone was picked up a small number of times. What it recognizes is unknown. A much larger clone is a single base away; this may be a read error. Study results and limitations: Malignant tumors reportedly showed significantly higher TCR beta diversity than benign nodules in both blood and tumor.

Until they underwent thyroid surgery, no patient had received any treatment. The specimen was blood. The receptor was derived from a female donor with papillary thyroid cancer or a benign thyroid nodule (not recorded which). Some clones in this sample may be carry-over from other donors' samples.

CDR3 residues: CTIIVPEINEQFF. CDR3 in DNA: TGTACCATCATTGTACCCGAGATCAATGAGCAGTTCTTC. The rearrangement links TRBV10-3 to TRBJ2-1; D gene ambiguous. The CDR3 length is 13 residues. The germline gives CDR1 ENHRY, CDR2 SYGVKD.